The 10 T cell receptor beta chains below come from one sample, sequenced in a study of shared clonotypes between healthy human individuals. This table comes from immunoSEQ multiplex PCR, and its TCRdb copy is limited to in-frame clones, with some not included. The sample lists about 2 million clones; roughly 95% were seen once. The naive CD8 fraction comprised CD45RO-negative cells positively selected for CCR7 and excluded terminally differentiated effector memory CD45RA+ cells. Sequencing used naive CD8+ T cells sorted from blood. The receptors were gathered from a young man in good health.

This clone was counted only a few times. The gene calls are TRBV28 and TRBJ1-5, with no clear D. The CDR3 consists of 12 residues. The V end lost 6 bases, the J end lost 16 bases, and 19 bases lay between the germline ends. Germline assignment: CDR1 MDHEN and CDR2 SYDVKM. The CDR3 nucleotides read TGTGCCAGCAGCTCCACACCCACCGCCTCACATTTT. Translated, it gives CASSSTPTASHF.

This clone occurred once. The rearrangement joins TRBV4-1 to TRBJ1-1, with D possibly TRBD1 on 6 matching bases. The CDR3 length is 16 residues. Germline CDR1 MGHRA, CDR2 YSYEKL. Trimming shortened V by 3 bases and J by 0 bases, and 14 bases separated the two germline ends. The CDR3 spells CASSHKQGSMNTEAFF. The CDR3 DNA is TGCGCCAGCAGCCACAAACAGGGTTCCATGAACACTGAAGCTTTCTTT.

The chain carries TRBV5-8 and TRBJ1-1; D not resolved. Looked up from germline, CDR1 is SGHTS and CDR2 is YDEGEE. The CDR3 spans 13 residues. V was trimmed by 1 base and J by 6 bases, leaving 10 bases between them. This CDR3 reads CASSLRREPEAFF. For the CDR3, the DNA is TGTGCCAGCAGCTTGAGGAGGGAACCTGAAGCTTTCTTT.

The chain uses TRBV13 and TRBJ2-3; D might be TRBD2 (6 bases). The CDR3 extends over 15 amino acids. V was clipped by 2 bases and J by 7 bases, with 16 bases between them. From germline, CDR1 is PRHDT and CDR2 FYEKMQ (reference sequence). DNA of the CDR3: TGTGCCAGCAGCTTATCGGTAGCGGAGACTTATACGCAGTATTTT. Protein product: CASSLSVAETYTQYF.

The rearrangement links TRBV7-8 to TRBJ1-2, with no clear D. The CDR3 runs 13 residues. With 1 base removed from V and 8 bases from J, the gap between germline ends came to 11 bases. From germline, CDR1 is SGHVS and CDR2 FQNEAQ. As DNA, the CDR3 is TGTGCCAGCAGCTTAGTAGCCCATCAAGGCTACACCTTC. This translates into CASSLVAHQGYTF.

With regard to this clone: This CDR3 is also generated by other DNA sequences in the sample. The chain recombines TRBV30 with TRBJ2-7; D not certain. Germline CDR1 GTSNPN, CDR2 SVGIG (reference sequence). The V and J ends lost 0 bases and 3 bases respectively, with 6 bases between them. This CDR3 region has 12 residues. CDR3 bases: TGTGCCTGGAGTGTAATTCTCTACGAGCAGTACTTC. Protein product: CAWSVILYEQYF.

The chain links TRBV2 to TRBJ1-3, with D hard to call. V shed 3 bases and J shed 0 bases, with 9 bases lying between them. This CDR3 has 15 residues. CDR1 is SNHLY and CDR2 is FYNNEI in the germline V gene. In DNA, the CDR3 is TGTGCCAGCAGTGATAGTCTCTACTCTGGAAACACCATATATTTT. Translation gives CASSDSLYSGNTIYF.

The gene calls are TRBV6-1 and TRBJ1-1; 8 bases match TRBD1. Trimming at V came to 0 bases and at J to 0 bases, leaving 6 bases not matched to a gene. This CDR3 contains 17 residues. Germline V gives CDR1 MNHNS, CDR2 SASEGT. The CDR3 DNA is TGTGCCAGCAGTGAAGCGATCCTACAGGGGGTGAACACTGAAGCTTTCTTT. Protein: CASSEAILQGVNTEAFF.

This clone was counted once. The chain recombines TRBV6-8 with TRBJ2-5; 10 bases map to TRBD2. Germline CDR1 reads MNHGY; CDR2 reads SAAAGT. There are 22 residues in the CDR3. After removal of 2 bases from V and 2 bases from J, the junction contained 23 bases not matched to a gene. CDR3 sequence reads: CASSYPPLNRGPRTSGQETQYF. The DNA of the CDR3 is TGTGCCAGCAGTTACCCACCGCTAAATCGGGGCCCTCGGACTAGCGGACAAGAGACCCAGTACTTC.

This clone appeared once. The DNA of the CDR3 is TGTGCCAGCAGATTCAGGGGCGGAGATGAAAAACTGTTTTTT. This gives the protein CASRFRGGDEKLFF. The chain couples TRBV6-1 to TRBJ1-4; tentatively, D is TRBD1 (6 bases). V was trimmed by 6 bases and J by 6 bases, leaving 14 bases between them. CDR1 MNHNS and CDR2 SASEGT come from the germline V gene. This CDR3 has 14 residues.